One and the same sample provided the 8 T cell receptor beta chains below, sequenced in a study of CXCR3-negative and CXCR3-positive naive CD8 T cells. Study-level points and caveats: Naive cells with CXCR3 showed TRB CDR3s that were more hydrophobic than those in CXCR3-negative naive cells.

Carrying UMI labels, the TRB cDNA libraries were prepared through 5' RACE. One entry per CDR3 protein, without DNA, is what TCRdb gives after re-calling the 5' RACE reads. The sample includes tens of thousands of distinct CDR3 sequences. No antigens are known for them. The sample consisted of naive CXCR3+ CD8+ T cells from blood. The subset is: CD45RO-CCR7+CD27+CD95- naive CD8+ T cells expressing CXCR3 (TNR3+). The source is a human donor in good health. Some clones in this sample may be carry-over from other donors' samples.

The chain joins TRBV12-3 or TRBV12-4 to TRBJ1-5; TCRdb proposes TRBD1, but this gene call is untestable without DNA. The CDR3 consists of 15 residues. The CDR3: CASSLRGLGNQPQHF.

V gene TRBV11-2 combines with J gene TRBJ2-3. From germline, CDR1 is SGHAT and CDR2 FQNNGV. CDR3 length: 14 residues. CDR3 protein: CASRLIGGTDTQYF.

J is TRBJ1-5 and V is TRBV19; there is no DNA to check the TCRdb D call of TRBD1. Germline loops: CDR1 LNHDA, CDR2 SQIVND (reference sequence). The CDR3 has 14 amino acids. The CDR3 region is CASFDGGLYQPQHF.

The CDR3 loop reads CASSLTSGAYNEQFF. This chain joins TRBV28 and TRBJ2-1; the D call from TCRdb, TRBD2, cannot be confirmed without DNA. The CDR3 has 15 amino acids. Per the germline V gene, CDR1 is MDHEN and CDR2 is SYDVKM.

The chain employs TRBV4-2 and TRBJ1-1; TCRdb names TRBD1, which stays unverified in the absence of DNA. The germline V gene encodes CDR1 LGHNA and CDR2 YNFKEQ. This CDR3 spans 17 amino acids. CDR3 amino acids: CASSQDEGGTGGTEAFF.

The CDR3 loop reads CASSPQDRVADTQYF. This sequence joins TRBV7-9 and TRBJ2-3; checking the TCRdb D call of TRBD1 is not possible without DNA. Germline lookup yields CDR1 SEHNR and CDR2 FQNEAQ (reference sequence). The CDR3 consists of 15 residues.

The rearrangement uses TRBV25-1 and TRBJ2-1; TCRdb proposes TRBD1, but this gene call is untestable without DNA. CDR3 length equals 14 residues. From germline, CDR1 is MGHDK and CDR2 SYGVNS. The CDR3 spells CASSEYTGTNEQFF.

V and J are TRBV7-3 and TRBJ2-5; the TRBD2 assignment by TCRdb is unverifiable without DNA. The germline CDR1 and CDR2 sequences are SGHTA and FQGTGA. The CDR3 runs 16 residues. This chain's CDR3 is CASSEWTSGGQETQYF. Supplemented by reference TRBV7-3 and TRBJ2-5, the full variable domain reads GAGVSQTPSNKVTEKGKYVELRCDPISGHTALYWYRQSLGQGPEFLIYFQGTGAADDSGLPNDRFFAVRPEGSVSTLKIQRTERGDSAVYLCASSEWTSGGQETQYFGPGTRLLVL.